This is a list of T cell receptor beta chains from one sample in a study of T cells after yellow fever vaccination. One entry per CDR3 protein, called by TCRdb with MiXCR from the 5' RACE reads. In the table there are approximately 300,000 distinct CDR3 sequences, around 6.8% of which are singletons. The source was PBMCs, collected more than 35 days after the first yellow fever vaccination. The receptors derive from a man younger than 35 who received the YFV17D yellow fever vaccine. The CDR3 runs from the conserved cysteine through the conserved F or W. A D gene is named only where the DNA matches it firmly. Not every row has a clone size; where given, it reads once, few, many or a size class.

>TRBV5-1|few|NA|TRBJ1-1
TGCGCCAGCAGCCCGGACAGAGAAATGAACACTGAAGCTTTCTTT
CASSPDREMNTEAFF
>TRBV2|NA|TRBD1|TRBJ2-1
TGTGCCAGCGGACAGGGAGGACCCCCACCGGAGCAGTTCTTC
CASGQGGPPPEQFF
>TRBV7-2|many|NA|TRBJ2-2
TGTGCCAGCAGCTCGGGACCCGCGAACACCGGGGAGCTGTTTTTT
CASSSGPANTGELFF
>TRBV7-2|NA|NA|TRBJ2-3
TGTGCCAGCAGCTTACCGTGGAGGGCGGAAACAGATACGCAGTATTTT
CASSLPWRAETDTQYF
>TRBV24-1|NA|NA|TRBJ2-2
TGTGCCACCAGCAAAAGCCTACCGAACACCGGGGAGCTGTTTTTT
CATSKSLPNTGELFF
>TRBV29-1|few|NA|TRBJ2-3
TGCAGCGTTGAAGGGTTCGATACGCAGTATTTT
CSVEGFDTQYF
>TRBV15|NA|NA|TRBJ2-1
TGTGCCACCGGGCCCCAGAGGGGCAATGAGCAGTTCTTC
CATGPQRGNEQFF
>TRBV20-1|NA|TRBD2|TRBJ2-1
TGCTGTGCTAGAAACAGCGGGGGCGGGGCCTACAATGAGCAGTTCTTC
CCARNSGGGAYNEQFF
>TRBV6-4|few|TRBD2|TRBJ2-1
TGTGCCAGCAGTGACCCGAGCGCGGTGACTAGCGGGGGCCAGAAGCAGTTCTTC
CASSDPSAVTSGGQKQFF
>TRBV4-3|few|NA|TRBJ1-1
TGCGCCAGCAGCCTGCTGGGAGGGGGGAAAACTGAAGCTTTCTTT
CASSLLGGGKTEAFF
>TRBV3-1|many|TRBD1|TRBJ2-1
TGTGCCAGCAGCCAAACAGGGGGATGGAATGAGCAGTTCTTC
CASSQTGGWNEQFF
>TRBV7-2|many|NA|TRBJ2-3
TGTGCCAGCAGCTTACAGCCCCTCCGGGGACGAGATACGCAGTATTTT
CASSLQPLRGRDTQYF
>TRBV7-2|NA|NA|TRBJ2-2
TGTGCCAGCGGAAACAGGGCGAACACCGGGGAGCTGTTTTTT
CASGNRANTGELFF
>TRBV29-1|NA|NA|TRBJ1-2
TGCAGCGTTGAGTACCCCGGGGCCCTCGGCCGGTACACCTTC
CSVEYPGALGRYTF
>TRBV11-2|NA|NA|TRBJ2-2
TGTGCCGAGGGCGCGGCGAACACCGGGGAGCTGTTTTTT
CAEGAANTGELFF
>TRBV7-9|NA|NA|TRBJ2-7
TGTGCCAGCAGCTCCCCGGGACACAACTACGAGCAGTACTTC
CASSSPGHNYEQYF
>TRBV28|NA|TRBD1|TRBJ2-1
TGTGCCAGCAGTTTTATAGGTAACAGGGGAAATGAGCAGTTCTTC
CASSFIGNRGNEQFF
>TRBV12-3/TRBV12-4|few|NA|TRBJ2-2
TGTGCCAGCGTTGACGAGAAGAACACCGGGGAGCTGTTTTTT
CASVDEKNTGELFF
>TRBV14|few|NA|TRBJ1-2
TGTGCCAGCAGCCAAGGAAGGGGTGGAGGCTATGGCTACACCTTC
CASSQGRGGGYGYTF
>TRBV5-1|many|NA|TRBJ1-6
TGCGCCAGCAGCCCCCAAACGGGGGGGTCCGGTTCACCCCTCCACTTT
CASSPQTGGSGSPLHF